These 13 T cell receptor beta chains came from one sample sequenced in a study of blood T cell repertoires in COVID-19. The repertoire was sequenced with immunoSEQ multiplex PCR; TCRdb's copy has only in-frame clones and lacks some. Here the sample spans fewer than 250,000 clones, around four fifths being singletons. The sequenced sample consisted of peripheral blood. Receptors were obtained from an elderly woman with COVID-19, enrolled during active disease.

The genes are TRBV6-2 or TRBV6-3 and TRBJ2-5; maybe TRBD2 (6 bases). The CDR3 consists of 16 residues. Trimming cost V 2 bases and J 3 bases, with 16 bases left between them. Germline V CDR1 and CDR2: MNHEY, SVGEGT. CDR3 protein: CASSYSPGGAKETQYF. In DNA, the CDR3 is TGTGCCAGCAGTTACAGTCCGGGCGGGGCAAAAGAGACCCAGTACTTC.

The V call is TRBV7-6, the J call TRBJ2-1, with TRBD1 as a possible D gene (6 bases). CDR3 length: 17 residues. Trimming took off 0 bases at V and 2 bases at J, with 14 bases between the two ends. Germline lookup yields CDR1 SGHVS and CDR2 FNYEAQ. The CDR3 DNA reads TGTGCCAGCAGCTTAGCGCAGGGGTTAGTAACCTACAATGAGCAGTTCTTC. Its protein is CASSLAQGLVTYNEQFF.

Turning to this clone: Distinct nucleotide sequences in the sample also encode this CDR3. The V gene is TRBV19, the J gene TRBJ1-5, with 8 bases matching TRBD1. Germline V gene data show CDR1 as LNHDA and CDR2 as SQIVND (reference sequence). Trimming removed 9 bases from V and 2 bases from J; junction bases left unmatched: 18. The CDR3 runs to 18 residues. The CDR3 bases are TGTGCCAGCAGTCCCACAGGGGGTCGGAGGAAGGGCAATCAGCCCCAGCATTTT. As protein: CASSPTGGRRKGNQPQHF.

The DNA of the CDR3 is TGTGCCAGCAGTTCCACAGGGACGAACACTGAAGCTTTCTTT. Residues: CASSSTGTNTEAFF. The genes are TRBV6-6 and TRBJ1-1, with a tentative D call TRBD1 (6 bases). This CDR3 has 14 residues. Germline V gene data show CDR1 as MNHNY and CDR2 as SVGAGI (reference sequence). V shed 4 bases and J shed 1 base, with 10 bases lying between them.

The rearrangement joins TRBV5-1 to TRBJ1-6, with unresolved D. Germline lookup yields CDR1 SGHRS and CDR2 YFSETQ. Trimming shortened V by 0 bases and J by 10 bases, and 14 bases separated the two germline ends. The CDR3 totals 15 residues. CDR3 sequence: CASSLEGGSWSPLHF. The CDR3 DNA reads as TGCGCCAGCAGCTTGGAGGGCGGGTCTTGGTCACCCCTCCACTTT. The full variable domain, completed using reference TRBV5-1 and TRBJ1-6, is KAGVTQTPRYLIKTRGQQVTLSCSPISGHRSVSWYQQTPGQGLQFLFEYFSETQRNKGNFPGRFSGRQFSNSRSEMNVSTLELGDSALYLCASSLEGGSWSPLHFGNGTRLTVT.

This chain connects TRBV18 to TRBJ2-5; D is possibly TRBD2 (5 bases). The CDR3 runs 14 residues. The V end lost 5 bases, the J end lost 2 bases, and 12 bases lay between the germline ends. Germline lookup yields CDR1 KGHSH and CDR2 LQKENI. The CDR3 coding sequence is TGTGCCAGCTCAGCAGGCGGGCGGCAAGAGACCCAGTACTTC. Its protein product is CASSAGGRQETQYF.

This CDR3 reads CASSFGGAREKLFF. Written as DNA, the CDR3 is TGTGCCAGCAGTTTTGGGGGGGCTCGTGAAAAACTGTTTTTT. The gene calls are TRBV28 and TRBJ1-4, with a weak D call TRBD1 (6 bases). Trimming removed 3 bases at V and 7 bases at J, with 12 bases between. Germline CDR1 MDHEN, CDR2 SYDVKM. The CDR3 runs 14 residues. Together with reference TRBV28 and TRBJ1-4, the CDR3 gives the full variable domain: DVKVTQSSRYLVKRTGEKVFLECVQDMDHENMFWYRQDPGLGLRLIYFSYDVKMKEKGDIPEGYSVSREKKERFSLILESASTNQTSMYLCASSFGGAREKLFFGSGTQLSVL.

The J gene is TRBJ1-2, the V gene TRBV12-3 or TRBV12-4; 7 bases are a match to TRBD1. CDR3 length: 12 residues. The V and J ends lost 10 bases and 7 bases, in that order; junction bases with no gene match: 9. CDR3 residues: CATQSQGGGYTF. CDR3 DNA sequence: TGTGCCACCCAATCTCAGGGGGGTGGCTACACCTTC.

The chain couples TRBV2 to TRBJ1-6, with TRBD1 identical over 9 bases. There are 14 residues in the CDR3. Trimming took 10 bases from V and 7 from J; bases not matched to a gene: 8. From germline, CDR1 is SNHLY and CDR2 FYNNEI. Written as DNA, the CDR3 is TGTGCCACCCGAACAGGGGGCGGAAATTCACCCCTCCACTTT. Translating gives CATRTGGGNSPLHF.

V usage is TRBV6-2 or TRBV6-3 and J usage is TRBJ2-1; 10 bases map to TRBD2. The CDR3 runs 12 residues. CDR1 is MNHEY and CDR2 is SVGEGT in the germline V gene. V trimming: 0 bases; J trimming: 15 bases; junction bases outside the gene matches: 2. CDR3 protein: CASSYSTSGPFF. In DNA form, the CDR3 reads TGTGCCAGCAGTTACTCGACTAGCGGGCCGTTCTTC.

J is TRBJ2-2 and V is TRBV4-1; TRBD1 agrees at 12 bases. Looked up from germline, CDR1 is MGHRA and CDR2 is YSYEKL. After removal of 4 bases from V and 6 bases from J, the junction contained 9 bases not matched to a gene. The CDR3 sequence is 17 residues long. CDR3 residues: CASSPEGTGGSSGELFF. DNA for the CDR3: TGCGCCAGCAGCCCCGAAGGGACAGGGGGCTCCTCCGGGGAGCTGTTTTTT.

This clone was seen a single time. The rearrangement uses TRBV19 and TRBJ1-5; possibly TRBD1 for D (5 bases). Trimming stripped 1 base from V and 4 bases from J, with 14 bases between. In germline, CDR1 is LNHDA, CDR2 SQIVND (reference sequence). The CDR3 totals 16 residues. The CDR3 reads CASSIGTGGINQPQHF. The CDR3 DNA sequence: TGTGCCAGTAGTATAGGAACCGGGGGGATTAATCAGCCCCAGCATTTT.

The rearrangement links TRBV10-3 to TRBJ2-5, with D possibly TRBD1 on 5 matching bases. Germline V gene lookup returns CDR1 ENHRY and CDR2 SYGVKD. This CDR3 is 12 amino acids long. V lost 6 bases and J 0 bases, leaving 5 bases between the germline ends. DNA of the CDR3: TGTGCCATCAGGGACAACCAAGAGACCCAGTACTTC. It is translated as CAIRDNQETQYF.